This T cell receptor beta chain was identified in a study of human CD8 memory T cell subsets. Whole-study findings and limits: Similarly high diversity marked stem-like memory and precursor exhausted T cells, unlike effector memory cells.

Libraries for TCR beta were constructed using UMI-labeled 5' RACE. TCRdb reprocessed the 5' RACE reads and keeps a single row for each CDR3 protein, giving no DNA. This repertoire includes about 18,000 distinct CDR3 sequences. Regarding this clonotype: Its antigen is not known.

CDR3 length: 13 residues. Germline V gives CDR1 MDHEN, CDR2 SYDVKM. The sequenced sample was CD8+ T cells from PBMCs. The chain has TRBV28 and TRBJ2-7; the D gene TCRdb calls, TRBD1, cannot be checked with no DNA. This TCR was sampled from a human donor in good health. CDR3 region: CASSSRASYEQYF.